The source of this TCR beta chain is a study of blood T cell repertoires in COVID-19. Study-wide background: Specimens from acute and convalescent COVID-19 originated in the United States, Italy and Spain.

The repertoire was sequenced with immunoSEQ multiplex PCR; TCRdb's copy has only in-frame clones and lacks some. This sample has about 200,000 clones; roughly 86% occur once, and the top ten carry about 1.7%. This CDR3 is built from 16 residues. Trimming shortened V by 4 bases and J by 6 bases, and 20 bases separated the two germline ends. Per the germline V gene, CDR1 is SGDLS and CDR2 is YYNGEE. The source material was peripheral blood. The TCR originated in a man younger than 35 with active or convalescent COVID-19. The V gene is TRBV9, the J gene TRBJ2-1; D is possibly TRBD1 (6 bases). This CDR3 is CASSPRAGASSNEQFF. The CDR3 nucleotides are TGTGCCAGCAGCCCAAGAGCAGGGGCATCAAGCAATGAGCAGTTCTTC. The variable domain in full, with the rest retrieved from reference TRBV9 and TRBJ2-1, is DSGVTQTPKHLITATGQRVTLRCSPRSGDLSVYWYQQSLDQGLQFLIQYYNGEERAKGNILERFSAQQFPDLHSELNLSSLELGDSALYFCASSPRAGASSNEQFFGPGTRLTVL.